The clone carrying this T cell receptor (beta chain) was observed a handful of times. This CDR3 comprises 12 residues. V was pared by 1 base and J by 13 bases, with 10 bases between. CDR1 and CDR2 from the germline V gene are MNHEY and SVGAGI. This entry comes from a study of cytomegalovirus exposure and HLA in healthy donors. Primers for the PCR totalled 60 Vbeta and 13 Jbeta. The method was immunoSEQ multiplex PCR; TCRdb's version includes in-frame clones alone and lacks a portion of them. The repertoire holds about 140,000 clones, with 60% to 85% as singletons. This TCR derives from a man aged 18 to 30 in good health and CMV-seronegative. Sequenced sample: PBMCs. V and J are TRBV6-5 and TRBJ2-2; TRBD2 might be the D (5 bases). For the CDR3, the DNA is TGTGCCAGCAGTTACTACGGAGGTTGGCTGTTTTTT. Its translation is CASSYYGGWLFF.